This T cell receptor beta chain was profiled in a study of cytomegalovirus exposure and HLA in healthy donors. Study-level background: An early release of data contained approximately 80 million unique TCRs, which came from HLA-typed donors.

Study conclusions and caveats: In a later analysis, roughly 17,000 TCR beta sequences were associated with HLA alleles at 0.05 false discovery rate. About 87% or about 30% of the time was how often most TCR beta V segments were productive, according to an earlier analysis. HLA restriction was apparent for most CMV-associated TCR beta chains in a later analysis.

A multiplex PCR was run with 60 Vbeta primers and 13 Jbeta primers. Only in-frame clones appear in the TCRdb table, and some are missing; sequencing was by immunoSEQ multiplex PCR. The data contain some 44,000 clones, approximately 86% of them singletons. This CDR3 region has 15 residues. Looked up from germline, CDR1 is SNHLY and CDR2 is FYNNEI. V shed 6 bases and J shed 7 bases, with 19 bases lying between them. This clone was detected a few times. Its antigen remains unknown. J is TRBJ1-5 and V is TRBV2, with TRBD1 as a possible D gene (5 bases). The sequenced sample consisted of PBMCs. The receptor was derived from a woman aged 40 to 50 in good health and CMV-seropositive. CDR3 residues: CASRAPVGGEQPQHF. CDR3 sequence (DNA): TGTGCCAGCAGGGCCCCCGTGGGGGGGGAACAGCCCCAGCATTTT.